The 18 T cell receptor beta chains listed next were all sequenced from one sample in a study of cytomegalovirus exposure and HLA in healthy donors. 13 Jbeta primers and 60 Vbeta primers were used for the PCR. Clones were sequenced by immunoSEQ multiplex PCR, and TCRdb holds only the in-frame ones, with some missing. The profile covers about 100,000 clones, with approximately 68% appearing a single time and under 5.5% taken by the ten largest. Sequencing was carried out using PBMCs. These receptors were taken from a woman in her late teens or twenties in good health and CMV-seropositive.

This chain connects TRBV28 to TRBJ1-2; 9 bases are shared with TRBD1. The CDR3 loop spans 14 amino acids. The V gene end was trimmed by 4 bases and the J gene end by 8 bases; junction bases not matched to a gene: 8. Germline V gives CDR1 MDHEN, CDR2 SYDVKM. The CDR3, as DNA: TGTGCCAGCAGTTCACAGGGGGCTGGGGTCGGCTACACCTTC. Encoded protein: CASSSQGAGVGYTF.

This chain links TRBV6-4 with TRBJ2-3, with D unclear. V lost 3 bases and J lost 3, with 7 bases in between. Per the germline V gene, CDR1 is MRHNA and CDR2 is SNTAGT. This CDR3 spans 13 amino acids. The CDR3 spells CASSEKATDTQYF. As DNA, the CDR3 is TGTGCCAGCAGTGAAAAAGCGACAGATACGCAGTATTTT.

The chain has TRBV6-4 and TRBJ2-2; D is perhaps TRBD1 (5 bases). Germline assignment: CDR1 MRHNA and CDR2 SNTAGT. The V end was cut by 2 bases, the J end by 5 bases, with 6 bases between. This CDR3 comprises 13 residues. The CDR3 protein is CASSDRGTGELFF. The CDR3 DNA reads TGTGCCAGCAGTGACAGGGGTACCGGGGAGCTGTTTTTT.

The chain joins TRBV18 to TRBJ1-1; D gene unclear. Deletions cut 0 bases from V and 1 base from J, with 6 bases between. Per the germline V gene, CDR1 is KGHSH and CDR2 is LQKENI. CDR3 length: 14 amino acids. CDR3 loop: CASSPPARNTEAFF. For the CDR3, the DNA is TGTGCCAGCTCACCACCGGCCAGGAACACTGAAGCTTTCTTT.

V usage is TRBV5-1 and J usage is TRBJ1-1, with 8 bases lining up with TRBD1. V trimming: 2 bases; J trimming: 4 bases; junction bases outside the gene matches: 10. Per germline, CDR1 SGHRS and CDR2 YFSETQ. This CDR3 comprises 16 residues. CDR3 DNA: TGCGCCAGCAGCTTAACTACCCCGGGACAGGCCACTGAAGCTTTCTTT. Encoded protein: CASSLTTPGQATEAFF. The full variable domain, rest sourced from reference TRBV5-1 and TRBJ1-1, is KAGVTQTPRYLIKTRGQQVTLSCSPISGHRSVSWYQQTPGQGLQFLFEYFSETQRNKGNFPGRFSGRQFSNSRSEMNVSTLELGDSALYLCASSLTTPGQATEAFFGQGTRLTVV.

The V and J genes are TRBV30 and TRBJ2-1, with D possibly being TRBD2 (5 bases). From germline, CDR1 is GTSNPN and CDR2 SVGIG (reference sequence). V was clipped by 3 bases and J by 3 bases, with 9 bases between them. This CDR3 is built from 13 residues. CDR3 coding DNA: TGTGCCTGGAGGCCCGCGGGCTACAATGAGCAGTTCTTC. Translation: CAWRPAGYNEQFF.

With regard to this clone: One end of the junction fails to match germline, which may point to a read error. The gene calls are TRBV7-7 and TRBJ2-5; TRBD1 might be the D (6 bases). The germline V gene encodes CDR1 SSHAT and CDR2 FNYEAQ (reference sequence). CDR3 length equals 15 residues. This chain's CDR3 is CASSLAQGNQETQYF. Written as DNA, the CDR3 is TGTGCTAGCAGCTTAGCCCAGGGGAATCAAGAGACCCAGTACTTC. The full variable domain, its missing parts supplied by reference TRBV7-7 and TRBJ2-5, is GAGVSQSPRYKVTKRGQDVTLRCDPISSHATLYWYQQALGQGPEFLTYFNYEAQPDKSGLPSDRFSAERPEGSISTLTIQRTEQRDSAMYRCASSLAQGNQETQYFGPGTRLLVL.

The chain is built from TRBV5-1 and TRBJ2-5; no clear D. The germline gives CDR1 SGHRS, CDR2 YFSETQ. Trimming took 4 bases from V and 0 from J, leaving 19 bases between them. The CDR3 totals 17 residues. The CDR3 DNA reads as TGCGCCAGCAGCCCTGGCCGTTTACAGCATTACCAAGAGACCCAGTACTTC. Its protein product is CASSPGRLQHYQETQYF.

The chain employs TRBV15 and TRBJ2-5, with TRBD1 as a possible D gene (6 bases). V gave up 1 base and J gave up 5 bases, with 17 bases separating them. The CDR3 contains 16 residues. The germline CDR1 and CDR2 sequences are LNHNV and YYDKDF (reference sequence). In DNA form, the CDR3 reads TGTGCCACCAGCAGAGGGGTACAGGGATTTTCGGAGACCCAGTACTTC. Translating it yields CATSRGVQGFSETQYF.

This clone has just one count. This sequence joins TRBV9 and TRBJ2-7; weak D call: TRBD2 (6 bases). Germline lookup yields CDR1 SGDLS and CDR2 YYNGEE. This CDR3 has 16 amino acids. The V end was cut by 4 bases, the J end by 2 bases, with 19 bases between. CDR3 sequence: CASSPMSGHITYEQYF. DNA of the CDR3: TGTGCCAGCAGCCCCATGAGCGGGCACATCACCTACGAGCAGTACTTC.

The chain combines TRBV29-1 with TRBJ1-1; 11 bases fit TRBD1. J was trimmed by 1 base and V by 7 bases; bases with no gene match: 5. This CDR3 is built from 14 residues. CDR1 is SQVTM, CDR2 ANQGSEA, per germline. The CDR3 DNA reads as TGCAGCGCACCGGGACAGGGGGGGAACACTGAAGCTTTCTTT. This encodes CSAPGQGGNTEAFF. Combining the CDR3 with reference TRBV29-1 and TRBJ1-1 gives the whole variable domain SAVISQKPSRDICQRGTSLTIQCQVDSQVTMMFWYRQQPGQSLTLIATANQGSEATYESGFVIDKFPISRPNLTFSTLTVSNMSPEDSSIYLCSAPGQGGNTEAFFGQGTRLTVV.

The chain employs TRBV19 and TRBJ2-5; 11 nucleotides match TRBD2. From germline, CDR1 is LNHDA and CDR2 SQIVND (reference sequence). With V trimmed by 6 bases and J by 5 bases, 5 bases remained unmatched. The CDR3 sequence is 14 residues long. This CDR3 is CASSLAGGGETQYF. CDR3 in DNA: TGTGCCAGTAGCCTAGCGGGAGGTGGGGAGACCCAGTACTTC.

This clone has just one count. The genes are TRBV29-1 and TRBJ1-2; TRBD1 is a possible D gene (5 bases). This CDR3 is built from 11 residues. Germline V gene lookup returns CDR1 SQVTM and CDR2 ANQGSEA. Trimming took off 3 bases at V and 7 bases at J, with 9 bases between the two ends. CDR3 protein: CSVDREGGYTF. The CDR3, as DNA: TGCAGCGTTGACAGGGAGGGTGGCTACACCTTC.

This sequence joins TRBV5-1 and TRBJ2-7; TRBD2 aligns across 8 bases. CDR3 length: 15 residues. CDR1 is SGHRS and CDR2 is YFSETQ in the germline V gene. V was pared by 0 bases and J by 2 bases, with 4 bases of the junction left unmatched. The CDR3 DNA follows: TGCGCCAGCAGCTTGGCGGGAGGGCCGCCCTACGAGCAGTACTTC. Its translation is CASSLAGGPPYEQYF. Full variable domain (rest looked up from reference TRBV5-1 and TRBJ2-7): KAGVTQTPRYLIKTRGQQVTLSCSPISGHRSVSWYQQTPGQGLQFLFEYFSETQRNKGNFPGRFSGRQFSNSRSEMNVSTLELGDSALYLCASSLAGGPPYEQYFGPGTRLTVT.

The CDR3 is CASRLTSGMEFF. CDR3 in DNA: TGTGCCAGCAGGCTCACTAGCGGGATGGAGTTCTTC. The chain combines TRBV27 with TRBJ2-1; 10 nucleotides align to TRBD2. The CDR3 is 12 amino acids. V lost 6 bases to trimming and J lost 14 bases; unmatched junction nucleotides: 7. Germline CDR1 and CDR2: MNHEY and SMNVEV (reference sequence).

The J gene is TRBJ1-1, the V gene TRBV5-1, with TRBD1 identical over 9 bases. Unmatched junction bases numbered 6, after V lost 4 bases and J lost 5 bases. The germline gives CDR1 SGHRS, CDR2 YFSETQ. The CDR3 has 14 residues. CDR3 sequence: CASSPGQGGTEAFF. In nucleotides, the CDR3 is TGCGCCAGCAGCCCGGGACAGGGTGGGACTGAAGCTTTCTTT.

V and J are TRBV29-1 and TRBJ1-2; 10 bases align to TRBD1. The CDR3 totals 13 residues. Germline CDR1 is SQVTM and CDR2 is ANQGSEA. J was trimmed by 6 bases and V by 6 bases; bases with no gene match: 7. CDR3 in DNA: TGCAGCGTCGGAAGCGGGACAGGGGATGGCTACACCTTC. This sequence encodes CSVGSGTGDGYTF.

V usage is TRBV6-5 and J usage is TRBJ2-7, with 7 bases matching TRBD2. The CDR3 runs to 14 residues. Germline lookup yields CDR1 MNHEY and CDR2 SVGAGI. The V and J ends lost 7 bases and 0 bases, in that order; junction bases with no gene match: 6. The CDR3 region is CASTPGRLSYEQYF. The CDR3 DNA follows: TGTGCCAGCACCCCCGGGAGGCTCTCCTACGAGCAGTACTTC.